This T cell receptor beta chain was recorded in a study of beta chain features in type 1 diabetes. On the study more broadly: Sorted cells from all samples, numbering about 99,000,000, were examined.

The germline CDR1 and CDR2 sequences are MDHEN and SYDVKM. The CDR3 is 14 residues long. The ends were cut back, 6 bases at V and 12 bases at J, with 21 bases in the middle. As every portion of the isolated RNA was reverse transcribed, the sequencing read expressed TCRB transcripts. Generated by immunoSEQ multiplex PCR, the TCRdb table keeps only in-frame clones and is missing some. The sample records around 450,000 clones, around 10% being singletons. Study-level points and caveats: Among all four CD4+ subsets, Type 1 diabetes patients had TCRB CDR3s that were moderately but significantly shorter.

Notes on this clone: The antigen is undetermined.

Each of the CD4+ naive, central memory, regulatory and stem cell-like memory populations was sorted via CD45RO/CCR7/CD25/CD127/CD95/CD27. Each population that was sorted was more than 98% pure. V gene TRBV28 combines with J gene TRBJ2-1, with TRBD1 as a possible D gene (6 bases). The receptor was derived from a woman younger than 30 in good health. Specimen: naive CD4+ T cells from blood. CDR3 in amino acids: CASSGLLWGQVQFF. The CDR3, as DNA: TGTGCCAGCAGCGGCCTGCTTTGGGGGCAAGTGCAGTTCTTC.